This TCR beta chain emerged from a study of T-cell reconstitution after alpha-beta-depleted transplantation in children. The CDR3 runs 14 residues. The germline V gene encodes CDR1 LGHDT and CDR2 YNNKEL (reference sequence). Trimming stripped 4 bases from V and 6 bases from J, with 15 bases between. This sample's TCRbeta library carried unique molecular identifier barcodes. TCRdb ran MiXCR on the PCR reads and lists one entry per CDR3 protein. The sample has hundreds of thousands of distinct CDR3 sequences; 16% are singletons. The source was PBMCs from the stem cell graft donor, collected from the stem cell graft. The chain is built from TRBV3-1 and TRBJ1-1; D not certain. This clonotype was sampled from a human donor who donated a stem cell graft to a child with acute myeloid leukemia. The CDR3 DNA sequence: TGTGCCAGCAGCCCCCCGGGTACGGAATCTGAAGCTTTCTTT. Its translation is CASSPPGTESEAFF.